These 22 T cell receptor beta chains were all obtained from the same sample, sequenced in a study of cytomegalovirus exposure and HLA in healthy donors. The PCR employed 60 Vbeta primers together with 13 Jbeta primers. The table came from immunoSEQ multiplex PCR; TCRdb's copy has only in-frame clones and leaves some out. The data contain tens of thousands of clones, just over 75% of them seen just once; the ten biggest clones take up roughly 0.6%. Source material: PBMCs. These TCRs come from a man aged 25 to 40 in good health and CMV-seronegative.

This chain connects TRBV29-1 to TRBJ2-3; TRBD1 aligns across 9 bases. This CDR3 spans 13 amino acids. The V gene's germline CDR1 is SQVTM and CDR2 ANQGSEA. With V trimmed by 7 bases and J by 5 bases, 7 bases remained unmatched. CDR3 nucleotide sequence: TGCAGCGGGGAGGGACAGGGAGTAGATACGCAGTATTTT. Its translation: CSGEGQGVDTQYF.

V usage is TRBV18 and J usage is TRBJ2-7; the match to TRBD1 covers 9 bases. Germline V lookup: CDR1 KGHSH, CDR2 LQKENI. This CDR3 region has 12 residues. V lost 3 bases to trimming and J lost 6 bases; unmatched junction nucleotides: 0. The CDR3 DNA reads as TGTGCCAGCTCACCGACAGGGGGCGAGCAGTACGTC. Its translation is CASSPTGGEQYV.

The table lists this clone with a count of one. The chain carries TRBV15 and TRBJ1-1, with 11 nucleotides matching TRBD1. The length of the CDR3 is 14 residues. Germline CDR1 and CDR2: LNHNV and YYDKDF (reference sequence). V lost 4 bases and J lost 5; bases outside the gene matches: 3. CDR3 nucleotides: TGTGCCACCAGCACCGGGACAGGGGGAACTGAAGCTTTCTTT. This codes for CATSTGTGGTEAFF. The full variable domain, in which reference TRBV15 and TRBJ1-1 provide the parts outside the CDR3, is DAMVIQNPRYQVTQFGKPVTLSCSQTLNHNVMYWYQQKSSQAPKLLFHYYDKDFNNEADTPDNFQSRRPNTSFCFLDIRSPGLGDTAMYLCATSTGTGGTEAFFGQGTRLTVV.

V is TRBV5-1 and J is TRBJ1-1; 8 positions match TRBD1. Trimming removed 1 base from V and 4 bases from J; junction bases left unmatched: 3. In germline, CDR1 is SGHRS, CDR2 YFSETQ. The CDR3 extends over 14 amino acids. CDR3 DNA sequence: TGCGCCAGCAGCTTGAACAGGGGGAGCACTGAAGCTTTCTTT. Translating it yields CASSLNRGSTEAFF. The whole variable domain, remainder taken from reference TRBV5-1 and TRBJ1-1, is KAGVTQTPRYLIKTRGQQVTLSCSPISGHRSVSWYQQTPGQGLQFLFEYFSETQRNKGNFPGRFSGRQFSNSRSEMNVSTLELGDSALYLCASSLNRGSTEAFFGQGTRLTVV.

On this clone itself: At one boundary the junction diverges from the germline segment, which might be a read error. This CDR3 is also generated by other DNA sequences in the sample. The chain employs TRBV19 and TRBJ1-4; D possibly corresponds to TRBD1 (6 bases). The CDR3 has 14 residues. Germline V gene data show CDR1 as LNHDA and CDR2 as SQIVND (reference sequence). In nucleotides, the CDR3 is TGCGCCAGTAGTATAGGGGGAGTTGACGAAAAACTGTTTTTT. The encoded protein is CASSIGGVDEKLFF.

The chain links TRBV5-6 to TRBJ1-2; D gene ambiguous. This CDR3 is 15 amino acids long. Germline loops: CDR1 SGHDT, CDR2 YYEEEE. V was cut by 5 bases and J by 2 bases, with 16 bases left in between. CDR3 residues: CASRGSIQTNYGYTF. In nucleotides, the CDR3 is TGTGCCAGCAGGGGGAGTATTCAGACGAACTATGGCTACACCTTC.

The chain recombines TRBV21-1 with TRBJ2-1; no DNA check was done on the table's D call, TRBD2. TRBV21-1 is recorded as a pseudogene. The CDR3 is 14 residues long. The CDR3 DNA reads as TGTGCCAGCCGAACTAGCGGGACTTACAATGAGCAGTTCTTC. Translation: CASRTSGTYNEQFF.

The chain recombines TRBV10-3 with TRBJ2-2; weak D call: TRBD2 (6 bases). Germline lookup yields CDR1 ENHRY and CDR2 SYGVKD. The CDR3 length is 14 residues. Trimming stripped 10 bases from V and 7 bases from J, with 19 bases between. This CDR3 is CATWEKRRGGELFF. For the CDR3, the DNA is TGTGCCACATGGGAAAAGCGGCGGGGCGGGGAGCTGTTTTTT.

The chain combines TRBV7-9 with TRBJ1-1; no definite D call. V was pared by 0 bases and J by 0 bases, with 5 bases between. The germline V gene encodes CDR1 SEHNR and CDR2 FQNEAQ (reference sequence). This CDR3 spans 14 amino acids. The DNA of the CDR3 is TGTGCCAGCAGCTTAGCCCCCTTGAACACTGAAGCTTTCTTT. It translates to CASSLAPLNTEAFF.

The chain couples TRBV21-1 to TRBJ1-2; TRBD1, as called in the table, went unchecked against the DNA. TRBV21-1 constitutes a pseudogene. The CDR3 is made up of 10 amino acids. The CDR3 protein is CASSKGHYTF. For the CDR3, the DNA is TGTGCCAGCAGCAAGGGGCACTACACCTTC.

This chain joins TRBV6-5 and TRBJ1-2; possible D gene TRBD1, 6 bases. Germline V gene lookup returns CDR1 MNHEY and CDR2 SVGAGI. V was trimmed by 0 bases and J by 1 base, leaving 9 bases between them. The CDR3 has 15 amino acids. This CDR3 is CASSYSQDSNYGYTF. The CDR3 DNA reads TGTGCCAGCAGTTACTCCCAGGACAGTAACTATGGCTACACCTTC.

The rearrangement uses TRBV29-1 and TRBJ2-5; D is uncertain. Trimming pared 2 bases from V and 0 bases from J, leaving 19 bases between. The CDR3 covers 17 residues. The germline gives CDR1 SQVTM, CDR2 ANQGSEA. The CDR3 sequence: CSVERTDKSLYQETQYF. The DNA for the CDR3 is TGCAGCGTTGAACGTACCGACAAAAGTCTGTACCAAGAGACCCAGTACTTC. The whole variable domain, remainder taken from reference TRBV29-1 and TRBJ2-5, is SAVISQKPSRDICQRGTSLTIQCQVDSQVTMMFWYRQQPGQSLTLIATANQGSEATYESGFVIDKFPISRPNLTFSTLTVSNMSPEDSSIYLCSVERTDKSLYQETQYFGPGTRLLVL.

DNA of the CDR3: TGCAGCGGGACGGGGATGAACACTGAAGCTTTCTTT. This encodes CSGTGMNTEAFF. The V gene is TRBV29-1, the J gene TRBJ1-1; D is unclear. The germline gives CDR1 SQVTM, CDR2 ANQGSEA. This CDR3 contains 12 residues. The V end was cut by 7 bases, the J end by 0 bases, with 9 bases between.

The chain couples TRBV6-5 to TRBJ2-4; 15 bases are a match to TRBD2. In germline, CDR1 is MNHEY, CDR2 SVGAGI. V was pared by 6 bases and J by 12 bases, with 6 bases of the junction left unmatched. This CDR3 is built from 14 residues. The CDR3 sequence is CASRGLAGGSGQYF. DNA for the CDR3: TGTGCCAGCAGGGGACTAGCGGGAGGATCTGGTCAGTACTTC.

This clone has only a few counts. This rearrangement joins TRBV6-1 to TRBJ2-7; D is perhaps TRBD1 (5 bases). The CDR3 is 13 residues long. The V gene lost 7 bases and the J gene lost 2 bases, with 12 bases spanning the gap. Germline CDR1 is MNHNS and CDR2 is SASEGT. This CDR3 is CASMQGSPYEQYV. The CDR3 DNA sequence: TGTGCCAGCATGCAGGGTTCCCCCTACGAGCAGTACGTC.

The V gene is TRBV11-2, the J gene TRBJ2-1; 7 bases agree with TRBD2. This CDR3 is 15 amino acids long. The junction had 3 bases not matched to a gene; V was cut back by 4 bases and J by 0 bases. Per germline, CDR1 SGHAT and CDR2 FQNNGV. The CDR3 loop is CASSSAGSSYNEQFF. The CDR3 region has the DNA TGTGCCAGCAGCTCAGCGGGGAGCTCCTACAATGAGCAGTTCTTC.

The rearrangement joins TRBV6-5 to TRBJ1-1; maybe TRBD1 (5 bases). Trimming shortened V by 6 bases and J by 11 bases, and 16 bases separated the two germline ends. The germline V gene has CDR1 MNHEY and CDR2 SVGAGI. The CDR3 has 12 residues. The CDR3 DNA reads TGTGCCAGCAGGCCACGGCAGGGCGAGGCTTTCTTT. Its translation is CASRPRQGEAFF.

This chain connects TRBV11-2 to TRBJ2-7; TRBD1 matches 7 bases. V lost 4 bases and J lost 0; bases outside the gene matches: 3. CDR3 size: 14 residues. Germline V gene sequence: CDR1 SGHAT, CDR2 FQNNGV. The CDR3 DNA follows: TGTGCCAGCAGCTCTTACAGGGGCTCCTACGAGCAGTACTTC. Amino acid sequence: CASSSYRGSYEQYF.

The chain is built from TRBV11-1 and TRBJ2-3; maybe TRBD2 (6 bases). Trimming cost V 2 bases and J 2 bases, with 11 bases left between them. The germline gives CDR1 SGHAT, CDR2 FQDESV (reference sequence). The CDR3 runs 15 residues. CDR3 bases: TGTGCCAGCAGCTTACGCGGGATTTACACAGATACGCAGTATTTT. It encodes CASSLRGIYTDTQYF.

The V call is TRBV7-2, the J call TRBJ1-4; D possibly corresponds to TRBD1 (6 bases). CDR1 is SGHTA and CDR2 is FQGNSA in the germline V gene. There are 12 residues in the CDR3. Trimming cost V 4 bases and J 8 bases, with 8 bases left between them. The CDR3 region is CASSSTGEKLFF. In DNA, the CDR3 is TGTGCCAGCAGCTCTACAGGGGAAAAACTGTTTTTT.

V usage is TRBV6-1 and J usage is TRBJ2-5; 9 bases map to TRBD2. The CDR3 runs 15 residues. Germline V gives CDR1 MNHNS, CDR2 SASEGT. The trim removed 8 bases at V and 4 bases at J, leaving 11 bases unmatched. The CDR3 bases are TGTGCCAGCGAGGACCGCGCAGCGGGAGGAGAGACCCAGTACTTC. Its protein product is CASEDRAAGGETQYF.

This clone showed up just a few times. This CDR3 reads CASSLFRDTEAFF. CDR3 DNA: TGTGCCAGCAGCTTATTCCGGGACACTGAAGCTTTCTTT. The chain uses TRBV7-6 and TRBJ1-1; D ambiguous. CDR1 is SGHVS, CDR2 FNYEAQ, per germline. The CDR3 totals 13 residues. Trimming cost V 2 bases and J 3 bases, with 7 bases left between them.